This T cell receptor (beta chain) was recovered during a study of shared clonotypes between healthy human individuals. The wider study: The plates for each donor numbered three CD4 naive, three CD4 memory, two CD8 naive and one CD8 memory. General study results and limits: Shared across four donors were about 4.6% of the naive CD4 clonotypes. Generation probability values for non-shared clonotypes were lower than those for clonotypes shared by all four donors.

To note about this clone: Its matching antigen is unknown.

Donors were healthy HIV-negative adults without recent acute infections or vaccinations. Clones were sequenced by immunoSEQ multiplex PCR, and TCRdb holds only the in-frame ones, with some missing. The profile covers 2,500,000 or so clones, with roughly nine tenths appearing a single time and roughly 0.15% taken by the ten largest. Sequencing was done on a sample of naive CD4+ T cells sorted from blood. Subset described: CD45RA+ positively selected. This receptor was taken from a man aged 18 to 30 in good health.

DNA for the CDR3: TGTGCCAGCAGCTGGGGGACAGGATCCTACGAGCAGTACTTC. Its protein product is CASSWGTGSYEQYF. The chain joins TRBV11-2 to TRBJ2-7, with 8 bases matching TRBD1. Germline assignment: CDR1 SGHAT and CDR2 FQNNGV. V dropped 4 bases and J dropped 1; count of bases not matched to a gene: 3. There are 14 residues in the CDR3.